This entry lists 17 T cell receptor beta chains sequenced from one sample in a study of neurological immune-mediated disorders. In TCRdb, the 5' RACE reads were re-called with MiXCR into one record per CDR3 protein. The data contain under 50,000 distinct CDR3 sequences, roughly 12% of them singletons. Specimen: CD4+ T cells from blood. Receptors originate from a woman aged 25 to 39 with HTLV-1-associated myelopathy (HAM/TSP).

This clonotype was found many times. The chain joins TRBV5-5 to TRBJ1-1; TRBD1 agrees at 7 bases. The CDR3 sequence is 16 residues long. Germline CDR1 is SGHKS and CDR2 is YYEKEE (reference sequence). V lost 4 bases, J lost 5 bases, and 14 bases stayed unmatched. The CDR3 DNA sequence: TGTGCCAGCAGCCGCGGACAGGAGTCTCTGTCTACTGAAGCTTTCTTT. As protein: CASSRGQESLSTEAFF.

This clonotype was seen many times. The rearrangement joins TRBV7-9 to TRBJ2-5; possibly TRBD1 or TRBD2 for D (5 bases each). The V and J ends lost 5 bases and 2 bases respectively, with 15 bases between them. The CDR3 totals 15 residues. CDR1 and CDR2 (germline): SEHNR, FQNEAQ (reference sequence). CDR3 protein: CASSLIGAGQETQYF. DNA of the CDR3: TGTGCCAGCAGCCTTATCGGGGCTGGGCAAGAGACCCAGTACTTC.

This clonotype was counted ten times or more. This chain joins TRBV7-9 and TRBJ1-2, with D possibly TRBD1 on 5 matching bases. The CDR3 loop spans 15 amino acids. Germline loops: CDR1 SEHNR, CDR2 FQNEAQ (reference sequence). V gave up 5 bases and J gave up 2 bases, with 15 bases separating them. The CDR3 sequence: CASSKAGTANYGYTF. The CDR3 DNA reads as TGTGCCAGCAGCAAAGCCGGGACTGCGAACTATGGCTACACCTTC. Filled out from reference TRBV7-9 and TRBJ1-2, the complete variable domain reads DTGVSQNPRHKITKRGQNVTFRCDPISEHNRLYWYRQTLGQGPEFLTYFQNEAQLEKSRLLSDRFSAERPKGSFSTLEIQRTEQGDSAMYLCASSKAGTANYGYTFGSGTRLTVV.

This clonotype was picked up many times. The CDR3 DNA reads as TGTGCCAGCAGCCAATCGAACCTTAATTCGAATACGCAGTATTTT. Protein: CASSQSNLNSNTQYF. The chain has TRBV3-1 and TRBJ2-3; D uncertain. CDR3 length: 15 residues. Germline CDR1 reads LGHDT; CDR2 reads YNNKEL (reference sequence). V gave up 2 bases and J gave up 7 bases, with 16 bases separating them.

This clonotype was recorded many times. J is TRBJ1-1 and V is TRBV29-1, with 10 bases aligning to TRBD1. CDR3 size: 14 residues. The trim removed 2 bases at V and 5 bases at J, leaving 5 bases unmatched. CDR1 and CDR2 from the germline V gene are SQVTM and ANQGSEA. The CDR3 DNA reads as TGCAGCGTTGAATATGGGGACAGGGGTACTGAAGCTTTCTTT. This sequence encodes CSVEYGDRGTEAFF.

Sample share makes this clonotype medium-sized. The V and J genes are TRBV20-1 and TRBJ1-6, with 8 positions matching TRBD1. With 6 bases clipped from V and 6 bases from J, the junction kept 13 bases outside the gene matches. Per the germline V gene, CDR1 is DFQATT and CDR2 is SNEGSKA (reference sequence). The CDR3 loop spans 16 amino acids. CDR3 region: CSATMTGARFNSPLHF. CDR3 sequence (DNA): TGCAGTGCCACAATGACAGGGGCAAGGTTTAATTCACCCCTCCACTTT.

This clonotype showed up many times. The rearrangement uses TRBV20-1 and TRBJ1-5; no definite D call. This CDR3 contains 14 residues. V dropped 1 base and J dropped 1 base, with 8 bases sitting between them. CDR1 is DFQATT and CDR2 is SNEGSKA in the germline V gene (reference sequence). For the CDR3, the DNA is TGCAGTGCTAGAGTCGGCAGGAGCAATCAGCCCCAGCATTTT. Its protein product is CSARVGRSNQPQHF.

This clonotype has a count of ten or more. The CDR3: CASSLTGDESGYTF. CDR3 nucleotides: TGTGCCAGCAGCCTGACAGGGGATGAAAGTGGCTACACCTTC. The genes are TRBV4-2 and TRBJ1-2; 8 bases line up with TRBD1. The junction had 8 bases not matched to a gene; V was cut back by 4 bases and J by 7 bases. Germline CDR1 reads LGHNA; CDR2 reads YNFKEQ. The CDR3 totals 14 residues.

This clonotype was observed at least ten times. The chain carries TRBV2 and TRBJ2-5; D ambiguous. CDR3 length equals 15 residues. Trimming left V 4 bases short and J 5 bases short, with 17 bases between. Germline V gene data show CDR1 as SNHLY and CDR2 as FYNNEI. The CDR3 DNA is TGTGCCAGCAGTGTTGGAAGGGAATCATTCGAGACCCAGTACTTC. This encodes CASSVGRESFETQYF.

At least ten counts were recorded for this clonotype. The gene calls are TRBV12-3 or TRBV12-4 and TRBJ2-2, with unresolved D. The V end lost 6 bases, the J end lost 5 bases, and 7 bases lay between the germline ends. The CDR3 is 12 amino acids. CDR3 DNA sequence: TGTGCCAGCAGGTGGTATACCGGGGAGCTGTTTTTT. This codes for CASRWYTGELFF.

The table lists this clonotype with many counts. The chain is built from TRBV5-1 and TRBJ2-2; D perhaps matches TRBD1 (5 bases). Germline V gives CDR1 SGHRS, CDR2 YFSETQ. The V end was cut by 4 bases, the J end by 1 base, with 14 bases between. This CDR3 is built from 16 residues. The CDR3 loop is CASSRYSDRNTGELFF. CDR3 DNA sequence: TGCGCCAGCAGCAGATATTCCGACAGGAACACCGGGGAGCTGTTTTTT.

This clonotype appeared many times. At one end, the junction sequence differs from germline, possibly due to a read error. This sequence joins TRBV2 and TRBJ2-2; perhaps TRBD1 as D (6 bases). There are 12 residues in the CDR3. Germline assignment: CDR1 SNHLY and CDR2 FYNNEI. CDR3 region: CASSPGAGELFF. DNA for the CDR3: TGTGCCAGCAGTCCAGGGGCCGGGGAGTTGTTTTTT.

This clonotype was seen ten or more times. The rearrangement uses TRBV20-1 and TRBJ2-7, with D possibly matching TRBD2 (6 bases). V gave up 5 bases and J gave up 6 bases, with 11 bases separating them. CDR1 and CDR2 (germline): DFQATT, SNEGSKA (reference sequence). CDR3 length: 11 residues. CDR3 amino acids: CSARGTSEQYF. The CDR3 DNA reads TGCAGTGCTCGAGGGACTTCCGAGCAGTACTTC.

This clonotype appeared many times. The chain carries TRBV12-3 or TRBV12-4 and TRBJ2-2; no firm D call. The V and J ends lost 3 bases and 1 base respectively, with 12 bases between them. The CDR3 contains 16 residues. The CDR3 DNA sequence: TGTGCCAGCAGTTTGGGTCGGACGGGGAACACCGGGGAGCTGTTTTTT. Its protein is CASSLGRTGNTGELFF.

There are many counts of this clonotype. V and J are TRBV9 and TRBJ1-1, with TRBD1 identical over 10 bases. Germline V lookup: CDR1 SGDLS, CDR2 YYNGEE. V was pared by 3 bases and J by 4 bases, with 6 bases of the junction left unmatched. The CDR3 extends over 15 amino acids. The CDR3 region has the DNA TGTGCCAGCAGCGGACAGGGGGCGCGTAGCACTGAAGCTTTCTTT. Protein sequence: CASSGQGARSTEAFF.

The table lists this clonotype with many counts. This sequence joins TRBV5-1 and TRBJ1-4, with a tentative D call TRBD1 (5 bases). Trimming cost V 4 bases and J 3 bases, with 19 bases left between them. The CDR3 totals 17 residues. Per the germline V gene, CDR1 is SGHRS and CDR2 is YFSETQ. The CDR3 DNA is TGCGCCAGCAGCCCTCCAACGTTTGGGGGGTCTAATGAAAAACTGTTTTTT. It translates to CASSPPTFGGSNEKLFF.

This clonotype was detected ten times or more. At one of its ends the junction is not consistent with the germline gene, which may arise from a read error. The rearrangement links TRBV5-1 to TRBJ2-3; 8 nucleotides line up with TRBD1. In germline, CDR1 is SGHRS, CDR2 YFSETQ. This CDR3 is 15 amino acids long. DNA of the CDR3: TGCGCCAGCAGCTTGGGCGACAGGGGATCAGATACGCGGTATTTT. This sequence encodes CASSLGDRGSDTRYF.